This T cell receptor beta chain came from a study of Siglec-9 on CD8 T cells in melanoma. Concerning this clone: Antigen: not known.

Sequencing used immunoSEQ multiplex PCR; TCRdb keeps in-frame clones, though not all of them. The sample carries around 39,000 clones, about 80% recorded once. Germline V lookup: CDR1 SGDLS, CDR2 YYNGEE. Between the trimmed V and J ends, which lost 6 bases and 0 bases, there was a span of 7 bases. The CDR3 has 13 residues. The study, taken as a whole, reports: An effector memory CD8+ T-cell subset seemingly accumulating in melanoma was reportedly marked and regulated by Siglec-9.

The V and J genes are TRBV9 and TRBJ2-1; D is ambiguous. The sequence came from a human donor in good health. Sequenced material: Siglec-9- CD8+ T cells sorted from blood. CDR3 sequence: CASTGGSYNEQFF. In DNA form, the CDR3 reads TGTGCCAGCACTGGCGGCTCCTACAATGAGCAGTTCTTC.